This is a list of T cell receptor beta chains from one sample in a study of blood T cell repertoires in COVID-19. Repertoires were generated with immunoSEQ multiplex PCR, while TCRdb's copy carries only in-frame clones and drops some. The sample records some 240,000 clones, approximately 83% being singletons. The source material was peripheral blood. These receptors were collected from an elderly woman with acute or convalescent COVID-19. The CDR3 runs from the conserved cysteine through the conserved F or W. The order of the fields is CDR3 protein, CDR3 DNA, V gene, D gene, J gene, clone size. The D gene is left open where the match is weak. Clone size appears in some rows only: once, few, many, or a class for an expanded clone.

CASSLRVAGGPSDTQYF	TGTGCCAGCAGCTTACGGGTAGCGGGGGGGCCCTCAGATACGCAGTATTTT	TRBV7-2	TRBD2	TRBJ2-3	.
CASSPSGSGNTIYF	TGTGCCAGCAGTCCCTCGGGCTCTGGAAACACCATATATTTT	TRBV28	.	TRBJ1-3	.
CASSRDNYEQYF	TGTGCCAGCAGCCGAGACAACTACGAGCAGTACTTC	TRBV3-1/TRBV3-2	.	TRBJ2-7	.
CASSESRGGMEQFF	TGCGCCAGCAGCGAGAGTAGGGGGGGGATGGAGCAGTTCTTC	TRBV4-1	.	TRBJ2-1	.
CASSPLAGGSTEAFF	TGTGCCAGCTCACCATTAGCCGGGGGGAGCACTGAAGCTTTCTTT	TRBV18	.	TRBJ1-1	.
CASSSGGRGYNEQFF	TGCGCCAGCAGCTCGGGCGGGCGGGGGTACAATGAGCAGTTCTTC	TRBV5-1	TRBD2	TRBJ2-1	.
CASSLRDSYEQYF	TGCGCCAGCAGCCTCCGGGACAGCTACGAGCAGTACTTC	TRBV5-1	TRBD1	TRBJ2-7	.
CAISVGREETQYF	TGTGCCATCAGTGTGGGGAGGGAAGAGACCCAGTACTTC	TRBV10-3	TRBD2	TRBJ2-5	once
CASSQGINPNSPLHF	TGCGCCAGCAGCCAGGGCATCAATCCGAATTCACCCCTCCACTTT	TRBV5-1	.	TRBJ1-6	.
CASSVGQGRTDTQYF	TGTGCCAGCAGTGTGGGGCAGGGCCGCACAGATACGCAGTATTTT	TRBV2	.	TRBJ2-3	few
CASSLFGYTNYEQYF	TGTGCCAGCAGTTTATTTGGTTACACGAACTACGAGCAGTACTTC	TRBV27	.	TRBJ2-7	.
CASSRGGRVGDTQYF	TGTGCCAGCAGCCGCGGGGGCCGGGTGGGAGATACGCAGTATTTT	TRBV5-6	.	TRBJ2-3	.
CAISEGQGVGNTIYF	TGTGCCATCAGTGAGGGTCAGGGTGTGGGAAACACCATATATTTT	TRBV10-3	.	TRBJ1-3	.
CASSPGFSVDEQFF	TGCGCCAGCAGCCCGGGATTTAGCGTCGATGAGCAGTTCTTC	TRBV5-1	.	TRBJ2-1	.
CASNNRPTYEQYF	TGTGCCAGCAATAACAGACCAACCTACGAGCAGTACTTC	TRBV27	.	TRBJ2-7	.
CASSLRAPTASNQPQHF	TGTGCCAGCAGTTTAAGGGCGCCGACAGCTAGCAATCAGCCCCAGCATTTT	TRBV27	.	TRBJ1-5	.
CASNQGAEAFF	TGTGCCAGCAATCAGGGGGCTGAAGCTTTCTTT	TRBV7-9	TRBD1	TRBJ1-1	.
CASNSRTGNQPQHF	TGTGCCAGCAATTCCCGCACAGGGAATCAGCCCCAGCATTTT	TRBV28	.	TRBJ1-5	.
CASSSTDNYGYTF	TGTGCCAGCAGTTCGACAGATAACTATGGCTACACCTTC	TRBV6-5	.	TRBJ1-2	.
CASSKTGNNEKLFF	TGTGCCAGCAGCAAGACAGGCAATAATGAAAAACTGTTTTTT	TRBV2	.	TRBJ1-4	.
CASSIQGFYGYTF	TGTGCCAGCAGCATACAGGGCTTCTATGGCTACACCTTC	TRBV7-2	.	TRBJ1-2	.
CAIRKRALSYEQYF	TGTGCCATCAGGAAGCGGGCCCTCTCCTACGAGCAGTACTTC	TRBV10-3	.	TRBJ2-7	.
CASSSQAGVTGELFF	TGTGCCAGCAGTTCACAGGCAGGGGTCACCGGGGAGCTGTTTTTT	TRBV2	.	TRBJ2-2	.
CASSWDRDSYEQYF	TGCGCCAGCAGCTGGGACAGGGACTCCTACGAGCAGTACTTC	TRBV5-1	TRBD1	TRBJ2-7	.
CATSDSTVGGVKLFF	TGTGCCACCAGTGATTCGACCGTGGGAGGGGTAAAACTGTTTTTT	TRBV24-1	.	TRBJ1-4	.
CASSLVGGTANEKLFF	TGCGCCAGCAGCTTGGTAGGAGGTACGGCTAATGAAAAACTGTTTTTT	TRBV5-1	.	TRBJ1-4	.
CASSMTGGDQPQHF	TGTGCCAGCAGCATGACGGGGGGGGATCAGCCCCAGCATTTT	TRBV5-5	.	TRBJ1-5	.
CSVVGQGYTEAFF	TGCAGCGTTGTCGGACAGGGATACACTGAAGCTTTCTTT	TRBV29-1	TRBD1	TRBJ1-1	.
CSASSGATGPIEAFF	TGCAGTGCTAGTTCTGGGGCGACAGGACCGATTGAAGCTTTCTTT	TRBV20-1	.	TRBJ1-1	.
CASTTGSGELFF	TGTGCCAGCACCACGGGGTCCGGGGAGCTGTTTTTT	TRBV6-5	.	TRBJ2-2	.
CASSYPNSRATANYGQYF	TGTGCCAGCAGTTACCCGAATTCCAGGGCTACAGCTAACTACGGGCAGTACTTC	TRBV6-2/TRBV6-3	.	TRBJ2-7	.
CASRGDLNIQYF	TGTGCCAGCAGGGGGGACTTAAACATTCAGTACTTC	TRBV2	.	TRBJ2-4	few
CASSEGVLNGYTF	TGTGCCAGCAGCGAGGGGGTCCTTAATGGCTACACCTTC	TRBV6-5	.	TRBJ1-2	few
CASIGASGGNEQFF	TGTGCCAGCATAGGGGCTAGCGGGGGAAATGAGCAGTTCTTC	TRBV7-9	TRBD2	TRBJ2-1	.
CASSLAASGGTYQETQYF	TGCGCCAGCAGCTTGGCGGCTAGCGGGGGGACGTACCAAGAGACCCAGTACTTC	TRBV5-1	TRBD2	TRBJ2-5	.
CASSQGHAQTQYF	TGTGCCAGCAGCCAAGGGCATGCCCAGACCCAGTACTTC	TRBV3-1/TRBV3-2	.	TRBJ2-5	.
CASSPLTRGNVATQYF	TGTGCCAGCTCACCACTCACGCGGGGGAACGTTGCTACGCAGTATTTT	TRBV18	TRBD2	TRBJ2-3	.
CASSPNTGNYGYTF	TGTGCCAGCTCACCAAACACAGGGAACTATGGCTACACCTTC	TRBV18	.	TRBJ1-2	once
CASSAQGVHEQYF	TGTGCCAGCAGCGCCCAAGGGGTCCACGAGCAGTACTTC	TRBV7-9	.	TRBJ2-7	.
CASSITDRGGSTDTQYF	TGTGCCAGTAGTATAACCGATCGGGGGGGGTCCACAGATACGCAGTATTTT	TRBV19	TRBD2	TRBJ2-3	.
CASLGSPGQGNSLHYEVPLRQYF	TGCGCCAGTCTCGGATCTCCGGGACAGGGTAATAGTTTACACTACGAGGTTCCCCTTCGGCAGTACTTC	TRBV5-1	TRBD1	TRBJ2-7	.
CASRLANTGELFF	TGTGCCAGTAGACTTGCGAACACCGGGGAGCTGTTTTTT	TRBV19	.	TRBJ2-2	once
CASSQDHNSPLHF	TGCGCCAGCAGCCAAGACCACAACTCACCCCTCCACTTT	TRBV4-1	.	TRBJ1-6	.
CASSSIRVSGYTF	TGTGCCAGCAGTTCCATCAGGGTTTCTGGCTACACCTTC	TRBV28	.	TRBJ1-2	.
CASRKTGEGDGYTF	TGTGCCAGCAGGAAGACAGGGGAAGGGGATGGCTACACCTTC	TRBV27	TRBD1	TRBJ1-2	once
CASSLDLGQDYGYTF	TGTGCCAGCAGCTTAGATCTTGGACAGGACTATGGCTACACCTTC	TRBV11-2	TRBD1	TRBJ1-2	once
CASSYRPSGSTDTQYF	TGTGCCAGCAGCTATAGGCCCAGCGGATCCACAGATACGCAGTATTTT	TRBV7-2	.	TRBJ2-3	.
CASSFSTSGGSYEQYF	TGTGCCAGCAGCTTTTCGACTAGCGGGGGGTCTTACGAGCAGTACTTC	TRBV11-2	TRBD2	TRBJ2-7	.
CASSPSLAGYHEQFF	TGTGCCAGCAGTCCCAGTCTAGCGGGGTACCATGAGCAGTTCTTC	TRBV6-5	TRBD2	TRBJ2-1	.
CASRIGGFGTGELFF	TGTGCCAGCAGGATCGGAGGGTTCGGCACCGGGGAGCTGTTTTTT	TRBV2	.	TRBJ2-2	once
CASSPLEAGGQETQYF	TGTGCCAGCAGCCCGCTTGAGGCGGGGGGACAAGAGACCCAGTACTTC	TRBV5-6	TRBD2	TRBJ2-5	.
CASSHRGIANEKLFF	TGTGCCAGCAGCCACCGGGGAATTGCTAATGAAAAACTGTTTTTT	TRBV3-1/TRBV3-2	.	TRBJ1-4	.
CASSPRDRAYNEQFF	TGTGCCAGCAGCCCCCGGGACAGGGCCTACAATGAGCAGTTCTTC	TRBV7-3	TRBD1	TRBJ2-1	.
CASSHTGNEKLFF	TGTGCCAGTAGTCACACGGGTAATGAAAAACTGTTTTTT	TRBV19	.	TRBJ1-4	.
CASSEARRSYEQYF	TGTGCCAGCAGTGAGGCGAGGCGGTCCTACGAGCAGTACTTC	TRBV2	.	TRBJ2-7	.
CASSALINEKLFF	TGTGCCAGCAGTGCACTGATAAATGAAAAACTGTTTTTT	TRBV2	.	TRBJ1-4	.
CASSQDRGQGFYGYTF	TGTGCCAGCAGCCAAGACCGTGGTCAGGGCTTCTATGGCTACACCTTC	TRBV4-2	.	TRBJ1-2	.
CASGQGRQGYTF	TGTGCCAGCGGACAGGGGAGGCAAGGCTACACCTTC	TRBV28	TRBD1	TRBJ1-2	.
CASSPPRGNTEAFF	TGTGCCAGCAGCCCCCCAAGGGGGAACACTGAAGCTTTCTTT	TRBV3-1/TRBV3-2	.	TRBJ1-1	.
CASNRLGRMNTEAFF	TGTGCCAGTAACCGTCTCGGGAGGATGAACACTGAAGCTTTCTTT	TRBV19	.	TRBJ1-1	few